Following are 8 T cell receptor beta chains from one sample sequenced in a study of T cell changes during pregnancy in multiple sclerosis. Libraries were prepared by immunoSEQ multiplex PCR; TCRdb keeps only in-frame clonotypes and omits some of them. Of about 57,000 clones listed, approximately 90% were seen once; the top ten hold 0.38%. The sample in question was CD4+ T cells from peripheral blood mononuclear cells, obtained in the third trimester of pregnancy. The receptors here all came from a female donor with multiple sclerosis, enrolled in a pregnancy study.

The chain links TRBV10-3 to TRBJ1-1; no clear D. This CDR3 comprises 14 residues. Trimming removed 3 bases from V and 4 bases from J, with 12 bases in between. In germline, CDR1 is ENHRY, CDR2 SYGVKD. The CDR3 nucleotides read TGTGCCATCAGTGAATCAGGCCTGGGCACTGAAGCTTTCTTT. As protein: CAISESGLGTEAFF.

V gene TRBV27 combines with J gene TRBJ1-2; possibly TRBD1 for D (5 bases). Trimming left V 6 bases short and J 10 bases short, with 27 bases between. This CDR3 is 16 amino acids long. Germline V lookup: CDR1 MNHEY, CDR2 SMNVEV (reference sequence). The CDR3 sequence: CASSSSRPGTRVDYTF. Written as DNA, the CDR3 is TGTGCCAGCAGCTCCAGCCGACCCGGGACTAGGGTTGACTACACCTTC.

The V and J genes are TRBV2 and TRBJ1-4; D uncertain. V shed 5 bases and J shed 3 bases, with 13 bases lying between them. The germline gives CDR1 SNHLY, CDR2 FYNNEI. The CDR3 sequence is 15 residues long. CDR3 amino acids: CASSSSGYSNEKLFF. DNA of the CDR3: TGTGCCAGCAGTTCTAGCGGCTACTCTAATGAAAAACTGTTTTTT. Filled out from reference TRBV2 and TRBJ1-4, the complete variable domain reads EPEVTQTPSHQVTQMGQEVILRCVPISNHLYFYWYRQILGQKVEFLVSFYNNEISEKSEIFDDQFSVERPDGSNFTLKIRSTKLEDSAMYFCASSSSGYSNEKLFFGSGTQLSVL.

The rearrangement uses TRBV10-3 and TRBJ1-5; D is ambiguous. CDR1 is ENHRY, CDR2 SYGVKD, per germline. The ends were cut back, 10 bases at V and 4 bases at J, with 14 bases in the middle. The CDR3 length is 13 residues. CDR3 nucleotides: TGTGCCACCTGTAGAGGGAGGAATCAGCCCCAGCATTTT. It translates to CATCRGRNQPQHF.

This clone was observed a single time. J is TRBJ2-1 and V is TRBV7-6, with 8 bases that match TRBD2. Germline trimming cut 5 bases from V and 3 bases from J; bases unmatched to any gene: 6. The CDR3 has 15 amino acids. The germline gives CDR1 SGHVS, CDR2 FNYEAQ. The CDR3 DNA reads as TGTGCCAGCAGCCCCCGGACTAGCCACTACAATGAGCAGTTCTTC. The encoded protein is CASSPRTSHYNEQFF.

This clone was counted only a few times. This rearrangement joins TRBV19 to TRBJ2-7; 7 nucleotides match TRBD2. Germline CDR1 and CDR2: LNHDA and SQIVND (reference sequence). J lost 4 bases, V lost 1 base, and 7 bases had no gene match. This CDR3 has 15 amino acids. The CDR3: CASSIARVGLYEQYF. CDR3 DNA sequence: TGTGCCAGTAGTATAGCCAGGGTGGGACTATACGAGCAGTACTTC. The full variable domain, with the rest looked up from reference TRBV19 and TRBJ2-7, is DGGITQSPKYLFRKEGQNVTLSCEQNLNHDAMYWYRQDPGQGLRLIYYSQIVNDFQKGDIAEGYSVSREKKESFPLTVTSAQKNPTAFYLCASSIARVGLYEQYFGPGTRLTVT.

The genes are TRBV18 and TRBJ2-7, with TRBD2 matching 8 bases. Germline V CDR1 and CDR2: KGHSH, LQKENI. CDR3 length: 15 residues. J lost 4 bases, V lost 4 bases, and 9 bases had no gene match. CDR3 in amino acids: CASSLTSGRGYEQYF. CDR3 nucleotide sequence: TGTGCCAGCTCACTTACTAGCGGCCGGGGTTACGAGCAGTACTTC.

The chain combines TRBV5-1 with TRBJ2-1; 14 nucleotides align to TRBD2. The CDR3 has 17 amino acids. After removal of 4 bases from V and 2 bases from J, the junction contained 5 bases not matched to a gene. CDR1 and CDR2 (germline): SGHRS, YFSETQ. The CDR3 nucleotides read TGCGCCAGCAGCGGGGGACTAGCGGGAGATGCCTACAATGAGCAGTTCTTC. It encodes CASSGGLAGDAYNEQFF.